This TCR beta chain was documented in a study of human T cells and chemical hapten exposure. Study-level background: 2% DPC was applied to roughly 2 cm by roughly 2 cm of upper inner arm skin for sensitization. The patient population, which was mostly female, had alopecia areata, totalis or universalis. Study results and limitations: Expanded TCRs made up significantly more big CDR3 similarity clusters than controls did.

As for this clonotype: No antigen is known for it.

The time point here: pre-sensitization, week 0. Regarding treatment: therapeutic diphenylcyclopropenone sensitization with weekly scalp DPC. Whole blood that had not been fractionated was the source of extracted total RNA. MiXCR, applied by TCRdb to the RACE reads, yields one record per CDR3 protein. The table has tens of thousands of distinct CDR3 sequences, roughly 15% seen once. The V gene's germline CDR1 is DFQATT and CDR2 SNEGSKA (reference sequence). V lost 3 bases and J lost 5; bases outside the gene matches: 7. The CDR3 is 15 amino acids. This specimen consisted of whole blood, obtained in connection with sensitization to the hapten diphenylcyclopropenone (DPC). The J gene is TRBJ1-6, the V gene TRBV20-1; 7 bases are shared with TRBD1. This receptor was identified in a woman in her 50s with alopecia areata. Some clones in this sample may be carry-over from other donors' samples. The CDR3: CSASPPTGDNSPLHF. CDR3 coding DNA: TGCAGTGCTAGCCCACCCACAGGGGATAATTCACCCCTCCACTTT.